The following is a TCR beta chain sequence with its context. Its target is unknown. This CDR3 is 15 amino acids long. The V gene lost 1 base and the J gene lost 3 bases, with 12 bases spanning the gap. The germline gives CDR1 DFQATT, CDR2 SNEGSKA (reference sequence). These data originate in a study of CD8 T cells in ankylosing spondylitis. TCRdb re-derived calls from the 5' RACE reads in MiXCR, one entry per CDR3 protein. The sample has 700,000 to 1,000,000 distinct CDR3 sequences, 12% seen once; the top ten hold under 0.6%. Notes on the study in general: Seemingly characteristic of ankylosing spondylitis blood was a TCR beta motif consisting of eight highly homologous variants.

This rearrangement joins TRBV20-1 to TRBJ2-2, with D tentatively TRBD1 or TRBD2 (6 bases each). Material: blood, either unsorted or a sorted T cell fraction (not recorded which). The receptor was derived from a male donor with ankylosing spondylitis. CDR3 DNA: TGCAGTGCTAGAGTAGTCGGGGGCGACACCGGGGAGCTGTTTTTT. Its translation: CSARVVGGDTGELFF.